The sequence of this T cell receptor beta chain was determined in a study of shared clonotypes between healthy human individuals. The study, taken as a whole, reports: Clonotypes which were not shared had lower generation probabilities than clonotypes that all four donors shared.

Splitting the CD4+ cells yielded a CD45RA+ naive subset and a CD45RA-negative memory subset. Trimming took off 5 bases at V and 1 base at J, with 20 bases between the two ends. Looked up from germline, CDR1 is SGHVS and CDR2 is FQNEAQ. The CDR3 is 18 residues long. The data were produced by immunoSEQ multiplex PCR, yet TCRdb's version contains in-frame clones alone and is incomplete. The repertoire holds 1.6 million or so clones, with approximately 98.5% as singletons. As concerns this clone: The antigen remains undetermined.

The chain recombines TRBV7-8 with TRBJ2-2, with a weak D call TRBD1 (6 bases). The sample taken for sequencing was naive CD4+ T cells sorted from blood. Stated subset: CD45RA+ positively selected. This sequence originates from a man aged 25 to 40 in good health. The CDR3 DNA follows: TGTGCCAGCAGCGCCCTGGCGAGGACAGCATGGAACACCGGGGAGCTGTTTTTT. Amino acids: CASSALARTAWNTGELFF.